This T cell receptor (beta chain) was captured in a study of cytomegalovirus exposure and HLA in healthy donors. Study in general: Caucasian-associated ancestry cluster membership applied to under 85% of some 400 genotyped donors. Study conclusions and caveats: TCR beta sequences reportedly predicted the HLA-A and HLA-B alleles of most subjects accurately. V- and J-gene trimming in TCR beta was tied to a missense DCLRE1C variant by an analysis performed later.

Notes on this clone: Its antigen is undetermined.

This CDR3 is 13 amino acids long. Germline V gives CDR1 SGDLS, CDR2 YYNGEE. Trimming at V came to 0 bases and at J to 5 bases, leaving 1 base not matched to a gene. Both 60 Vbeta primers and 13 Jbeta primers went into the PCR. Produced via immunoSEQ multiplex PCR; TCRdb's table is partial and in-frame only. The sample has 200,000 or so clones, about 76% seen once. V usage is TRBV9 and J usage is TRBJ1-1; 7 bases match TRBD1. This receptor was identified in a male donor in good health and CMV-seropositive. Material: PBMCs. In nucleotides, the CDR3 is TGTGCCAGCAGCGTAGTCAGGGGGACTGAAGCTTTCTTT. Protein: CASSVVRGTEAFF.